This is a list of T cell receptor beta chains from one sample in a study of human T cells and chemical hapten exposure. TCRdb re-called the RACE reads through MiXCR, storing one row per CDR3 protein. The top ten hold 5.5% to 7.5% of the sample, which has about 40,000 distinct CDR3 sequences, 3% to 3.5% seen once. Sequencing used whole blood, obtained in connection with sensitization to the hapten diphenylcyclopropenone (DPC). These receptors came from a man aged 40-50 years with alopecia areata. Some clones in this sample may be carry-over from other donors' samples. The CDR3 runs from the conserved cysteine through the conserved F or W. The D gene is left open where the match is weak. Size is omitted from some rows. Given values are once, few, many or a class for expanded clones.

d_gene	v_gene	abundance	j_gene	CDR3aa	CDR3nt
NA	TRBV6-1	many	TRBJ2-3	CASSLHYRGAGRVTDTQYF	TGTGCCAGCAGTCTCCACTACAGGGGCGCGGGGAGGGTCACAGATACGCAGTATTTT
NA	TRBV7-2	many	TRBJ2-1	CASSLDWSSYNEQFF	TGTGCCAGCAGCTTAGACTGGAGCTCCTACAATGAGCAGTTCTTC
TRBD2	TRBV2	NA	TRBJ2-1	CASRQRLAEEYNEQFF	TGTGCCAGCAGACAAAGACTAGCGGAAGAATACAATGAGCAGTTCTTC
TRBD2	TRBV7-2	few	TRBJ2-3	CASSFKSASGSIETDTQYF	TGTGCCAGCAGCTTTAAGTCCGCGAGCGGGAGTATAGAGACAGATACGCAGTATTTT
NA	TRBV27	many	TRBJ2-4	CASSLVGLGDIQYF	TGTGCCAGCAGTTTAGTGGGCCTTGGGGACATTCAGTACTTC
NA	TRBV6-2/TRBV6-3	many	TRBJ2-7	CASSPLIEGSGEQYF	TGTGCCAGCAGTCCCCTAATTGAGGGGTCTGGTGAGCAGTACTTC
TRBD2	TRBV5-1	many	TRBJ2-3	CASSSSGGTDTQYF	TGCGCCAGCAGCTCTAGCGGGGGCACAGATACGCAGTATTTT
NA	TRBV7-2	many	TRBJ1-6	CASSFRDTSYNSPLHF	TGTGCCAGCAGCTTCCGGGACACCTCCTATAATTCACCCCTCCACTTT
NA	TRBV10-2	many	TRBJ2-3	CASTKGGGRGTDTQYF	TGCGCCAGCACCAAAGGGGGCGGGAGAGGCACAGATACGCAGTATTTT
NA	TRBV11-1	many	TRBJ2-1	CASSFGPHNEQFF	TGTGCCAGCAGCTTTGGTCCCCACAATGAGCAGTTCTTC
NA	TRBV11-1	NA	TRBJ2-7	CASSFGRGRGYEQYF	TGTGCCAGCAGCTTCGGCAGGGGCCGAGGCTACGAGCAGTACTTC
NA	TRBV12-3/TRBV12-4	many	TRBJ2-3	CASSHGLAFRDTQYF	TGTGCCAGCAGTCATGGGCTAGCCTTCCGTGATACGCAGTATTTT
NA	TRBV28	few	TRBJ1-1	CASKGLNDRIGNTEAFF	TGTGCCAGCAAGGGTCTGAACGACAGAATAGGGAACACTGAAGCTTTCTTT
NA	TRBV27	many	TRBJ2-4	CASSLPSKNIQYF	TGTGCCAGCAGTTTACCAAGCAAAAACATTCAGTACTTC
NA	TRBV6-1	NA	TRBJ2-7	CERSLVYEQYF	TGTGAAAGAAGTCTGGTCTACGAGCAGTACTTC
NA	TRBV28	medium-sized	TRBJ1-2	CASSFRGNYGYTF	TGTGCCAGCAGTTTCCGGGGGAACTATGGCTACACCTTC
TRBD2	TRBV19	many	TRBJ2-2	CASSILPPGLAGVPRTGELFF	TGTGCCAGTAGTATACTCCCCCCGGGACTAGCGGGCGTCCCGCGGACCGGGGAGCTGTTTTTT
NA	TRBV5-4	many	TRBJ2-3	CASSYAATGPDTQYF	TGTGCCAGCAGCTACGCCGCAACCGGGCCCGATACGCAGTATTTT
NA	TRBV29-1	few	TRBJ1-1	CSVEVQQNTEAFF	TGCAGCGTTGAAGTACAGCAGAACACTGAAGCTTTCTTT
NA	TRBV28	many	TRBJ2-2	CASSLDRRVAGELFF	TGTGCCAGCAGTTTAGACAGAAGGGTCGCCGGGGAGCTGTTTTTT
NA	TRBV25-1	many	TRBJ2-4	CASSELDSGAKNIQYF	TGTGCCAGCAGTGAATTGGATTCAGGGGCCAAAAACATTCAGTACTTC
NA	TRBV5-1	many	TRBJ2-2	CASSLGTTGELFF	TGCGCCAGCAGCTTGGGCACCACCGGGGAGCTGTTTTTT
NA	TRBV5-6	many	TRBJ2-3	CASSLIADPDTQYF	TGTGCCAGCAGCTTGATAGCGGACCCAGATACGCAGTATTTT
TRBD2	TRBV12-3/TRBV12-4	many	TRBJ2-7	CASSSRLAGGNEQYF	TGTGCCAGCAGTTCGCGACTAGCGGGAGGTAACGAGCAGTACTTC
TRBD1	TRBV5-6	many	TRBJ2-1	CASSWDSAYNEQFF	TGTGCCAGCAGCTGGGACAGCGCTTACAATGAGCAGTTCTTC
NA	TRBV7-2	many	TRBJ1-1	CASSLAPTDTEAFF	TGTGCCAGCAGCTTAGCCCCTACAGACACTGAAGCTTTCTTT
TRBD2	TRBV7-8	many	TRBJ2-7	CASSPQTGTRDEQYF	TGTGCCAGCAGCCCCCAAACCGGGACTAGAGACGAGCAGTACTTC
NA	TRBV30	many	TRBJ2-7	CAWSGTGTVEQYF	TGTGCCTGGAGTGGAACCGGGACTGTGGAGCAGTACTTC
NA	TRBV9	many	TRBJ2-6	CASSVTGANVLTF	TGTGCCAGCAGCGTTACCGGGGCCAACGTCCTGACTTTC
NA	TRBV20-1	many	TRBJ2-1	CSAERAENNEQFF	TGCAGTGCTGAGAGAGCGGAAAACAATGAGCAGTTCTTC
NA	TRBV15	many	TRBJ2-5	CATSRAREETQYF	TGTGCCACCAGCAGAGCTAGAGAAGAGACCCAGTACTTC
TRBD2	TRBV6-5	many	TRBJ2-1	CASSLRLAGGVDEQFF	TGTGCCAGCAGTCTCAGACTAGCGGGAGGAGTAGATGAGCAGTTCTTC
TRBD1	TRBV7-2	many	TRBJ2-3	CASRRRQGSTDTQYF	TGTGCCAGCAGACGGCGACAGGGATCCACAGATACGCAGTATTTT
TRBD2	TRBV7-3	many	TRBJ2-3	CASSPGLAGGPSGTDTQYF	TGTGCCAGCAGCCCGGGACTAGCGGGAGGGCCAAGTGGGACAGATACGCAGTATTTT
NA	TRBV6-1	many	TRBJ1-1	CASRELNSRSTEAFF	TGTGCCAGCAGAGAGCTAAATTCCAGAAGCACTGAAGCTTTCTTT
NA	TRBV25-1	many	TRBJ2-5	CASSDRQETQYF	TGTGCCAGCAGTGATCGACAAGAGACCCAGTACTTC
TRBD2	TRBV5-1	many	TRBJ2-3	CASSLSLRAGAGTDTQYF	TGCGCCAGCAGCTTGAGCCTCCGAGCGGGAGCTGGCACAGATACGCAGTATTTT
NA	TRBV10-3	few	TRBJ1-6	CAIRETANNSPLHF	TGTGCCATCAGGGAGACAGCTAATAATTCACCCCTCCACTTT
NA	TRBV5-1	many	TRBJ2-4	CASSLDDLANNIQYF	TGCGCCAGCAGCTTGGATGATTTAGCCAACAACATTCAGTACTTC
NA	TRBV5-1	many	TRBJ2-6	CASRVGGTGANVLTF	TGCGCCAGCAGGGTTGGGGGTACTGGGGCCAACGTCCTGACTTTC
NA	TRBV9	many	TRBJ2-3	CASSVGTFGTDTQYF	TGTGCCAGCAGCGTAGGGACATTCGGCACAGATACGCAGTATTTT
TRBD2	TRBV20-1	many	TRBJ2-7	CSARHIARDYANYEQYF	TGCAGTGCTAGGCACATTGCCCGGGACTACGCGAACTACGAGCAGTACTTC
NA	TRBV28	many	TRBJ2-6	CASSSTLLPNVLTF	TGTGCCAGCAGTTCCACATTATTGCCCAACGTCCTGACTTTC
TRBD1	TRBV5-6	few	TRBJ1-4	CASSLRTGSNEKLFF	TGTGCCAGCAGCTTGCGGACAGGGTCTAATGAAAAACTGTTTTTT
TRBD2	TRBV6-5	medium-sized	TRBJ2-5	CASSYSTSGSGETQYF	TGTGCCAGCAGTTACTCAACTAGCGGGAGCGGGGAGACCCAGTACTTC
NA	TRBV1	many	TRBJ2-1	CTSSHRAPPGHNEQFF	TGCACCAGCAGCCACCGCGCCCCCCCGGGCCACAATGAGCAGTTCTTC
NA	TRBV4-3	many	TRBJ2-2	CASRLQGLDTGELFF	TGCGCCAGCCGCTTACAGGGCCTCGACACCGGGGAGCTGTTTTTT
NA	TRBV3-1	many	TRBJ2-1	CASSQDVGSLLNQFF	TGTGCCAGCAGCCAAGATGTAGGTAGTCTTCTGAACCAGTTCTTC